Shown below are 10 T cell receptor beta chains from a single sample sequenced in a study of blood T cell repertoires in COVID-19 (dated by TCRdb to about 2020). The method was the immunoSEQ multiplex PCR assay. Here the immuneACCESS table is served through TCRdb, limited to in-frame sequences with V and J called. Missing clones are a known gap in these copies; in checked studies unresolved V genes cover under half, and the rest lacks a known reason. For this sample the table gives around 150,000 clones, of which about 91% were detected only once. The top ten clonotypes cover 3.5% to 4% of the sample. The sequencing sample was made of peripheral blood. The source is a woman between 55 and 75 years old who had recovered from COVID-19.

The CDR3 nucleotides are TGTGCCATCAGCAAAAGGACAGGCCAAGAGACCCAGTACTTC. The encoded protein is CAISKRTGQETQYF. The V gene is TRBV10-3, the J gene TRBJ2-5; 7 bases map to TRBD1. The length of the CDR3 is 14 residues. The germline V gene encodes CDR1 ENHRY and CDR2 SYGVKD. Trimming took 6 bases from V and 1 from J; bases not matched to a gene: 5.

The gene calls are TRBV29-1 and TRBJ1-1; 7 nucleotides match TRBD1. V was clipped by 7 bases and J by 1 base; unmatched bases: 9. The CDR3 sequence is 14 residues long. Per germline, CDR1 SQVTM and CDR2 ANQGSEA. The CDR3 loop is CSGDSQGTNTEAFF. CDR3 coding DNA: TGCAGCGGAGACTCACAGGGGACGAACACTGAAGCTTTCTTT.

The rearrangement links TRBV6-2 or TRBV6-3 to TRBJ2-1; 14 nucleotides match TRBD2. Germline loops: CDR1 MNHEY, CDR2 SVGEGT. This CDR3 contains 18 residues. After removal of 6 bases from V and 7 bases from J, the junction contained 14 bases not matched to a gene. Here the CDR3 reads CASSQSPGLAGAGNEQFF. The CDR3 nucleotides are TGTGCCAGCAGCCAATCTCCGGGACTAGCGGGGGCCGGGAATGAGCAGTTCTTC.

The chain uses TRBV5-1 and TRBJ1-5; D remains unclear. With 4 bases removed from V and 5 bases from J, the gap between germline ends came to 10 bases. The germline V gene has CDR1 SGHRS and CDR2 YFSETQ. CDR3 length equals 13 residues. The CDR3 loop reads CASSRGPDQPQHF. The CDR3 DNA is TGCGCCAGCAGCAGAGGCCCCGATCAGCCCCAGCATTTT.

This clone has a handful of counts. The J gene is TRBJ1-2, the V gene TRBV27; possibly TRBD1 for D (5 bases). The germline V gene encodes CDR1 MNHEY and CDR2 SMNVEV (reference sequence). The CDR3 length is 15 residues. V lost 4 bases and J lost 4, with 16 bases in between. Written as DNA, the CDR3 is TGTGCCAGCAGTTCACTGGTGGAGGGGCTCTATGGCTACACCTTC. Residues: CASSSLVEGLYGYTF.

This chain joins TRBV3-1 (or the pseudogene TRBV3-2) and TRBJ2-7; TRBD1 matches 9 bases. V was clipped by 1 base and J by 7 bases; unmatched bases: 11. The germline gives CDR1 LGHDT, CDR2 YNNKEL (reference sequence). The CDR3 extends over 16 amino acids. CDR3 protein: CASSQAWYRGQYEQYF. In nucleotides, the CDR3 is TGTGCCAGCAGCCAAGCATGGTACAGGGGGCAATATGAGCAGTACTTC.

This chain links TRBV6-5 with TRBJ1-5; TRBD1 is a possible D gene (6 bases). The germline V gene encodes CDR1 MNHEY and CDR2 SVGAGI. Trimming cost V 10 bases and J 6 bases, with 19 bases left between them. The CDR3 contains 14 residues. CDR3 sequence reads: CATCFSPRGQPQHF. As DNA, the CDR3 is TGTGCCACCTGCTTCAGCCCCAGGGGTCAGCCCCAGCATTTT.

The rearrangement joins TRBV11-1 to TRBJ2-3, with 8 bases that match TRBD1. Looked up from germline, CDR1 is SGHAT and CDR2 is FQDESV (reference sequence). V dropped 5 bases and J dropped 3; count of bases not matched to a gene: 10. The CDR3 totals 16 residues. The CDR3 DNA is TGTGCCAGCAGCCCTCAACAGGGGGTAGGGACAGATACGCAGTATTTT. This codes for CASSPQQGVGTDTQYF. Drawing the rest from reference TRBV11-1 and TRBJ2-3, the complete variable domain is EAEVAQSPRYKITEKSQAVAFWCDPISGHATLYWYRQILGQGPELLVQFQDESVVDDSQLPKDRFSAERLKGVDSTLKIQPAELGDSAMYLCASSPQQGVGTDTQYFGPGTRLTVL.

This rearrangement joins TRBV2 to TRBJ1-2, with D possibly being TRBD1 (5 bases). The CDR3 spans 14 residues. The V and J ends lost 6 bases and 3 bases respectively, with 14 bases between them. Per the germline V gene, CDR1 is SNHLY and CDR2 is FYNNEI. The CDR3 DNA reads as TGTGCCAGCAGCCCCGGGGGTCGTCACTATGGCTACACCTTC. Encoded protein: CASSPGGRHYGYTF.

The sample holds one count of this clone. The rearrangement uses TRBV7-9 and TRBJ2-1, with 9 bases identical to TRBD2. The germline V gene has CDR1 SEHNR and CDR2 FQNEAQ (reference sequence). V was clipped by 2 bases and J by 8 bases; unmatched bases: 10. This CDR3 comprises 16 residues. The CDR3 nucleotides are TGTGCCAGCAGCTTAAATTCGGCGGGGGGGCCGGATGAGCAGTTCTTC. This translates into CASSLNSAGGPDEQFF.